This TCR beta chain was found in a study of CD8+ T cells in alopecia areata. Findings of the study overall: One nonresponder leaves baseline CD8+ expansion's link to response uncertain.

For this clone: Antigen specificity is unknown.

cDNA prepared by RNA extraction and subsequent reverse transcription served as the template for sequencing. This table comes from immunoSEQ multiplex PCR, and its TCRdb copy is limited to in-frame clones, with some not included. Here the sample spans some 180,000 clones, 53% being singletons. Noted treatment: oral pan-JAK inhibitor, 5-10 mg twice daily. As part of sample collection, lesional scalp punch biopsies and peripheral blood were taken from alopecia areata patients. Sorting of PBMCs yielded the CD4+ and CD8+ T cells. The germline gives CDR1 SNHLY, CDR2 FYNNEI. V was clipped by 2 bases and J by 4 bases; unmatched bases: 8. There are 16 residues in the CDR3.

The sample consisted of CD8+ T cells sorted from blood, taken at week 24, from a patient treated with tofacitinib. The chain couples TRBV2 to TRBJ1-2; 9 bases are a match to TRBD1. This clonotype originated in a human donor with alopecia areata. The CDR3 nucleotides read TGTGCCAGCAGTGAATACCCGGGACAGGGATTCTATGGCTACACCTTC. Its protein is CASSEYPGQGFYGYTF.